This T cell receptor (beta chain) is from a study of shared clonotypes between healthy human individuals (dated by TCRdb to 2019 to 2021). Background on the whole study: A couple of women and three men aged 18 to 49 years were included in the cohort. Blood TCR repertoires of 5 or 6 healthy adults were deeply sequenced to estimate repertoire size and the extent of clonotype sharing between individuals. To increase sequencing depth and limit assay-specific biases, different laboratories used diverse techniques to prepare libraries and sequence TCR repertoires. Per donor, leukapheresis produced somewhere between about 0.94 and 9 billion PBMCs. Per donor, three plates each were used for CD4 naive and CD4 memory, two for CD8 naive, and one for CD8 memory.

The study at large found these results: Pairwise subsampling led to the expectation that sequencing depth would affect the degree of clonotype sharing among donors. Compared with non-shared clonotypes, clonotypes shared by all four sorted-subset donors had higher generation probabilities. Sampling was restricted to blood, and TCR repertoires in tissues likely differ from the TCR repertoires found in blood. Even with the large sequencing depth, rarefaction of the sorted-subset datasets indicated that sequencing was incomplete. The small number of donors limited the genetic and exposure-history diversity represented. Naive subsets generally had larger estimated clonotype richness than memory subsets. Approximately 5% of naive CD4, around 3.6% of naive CD8, 2.3% of memory CD4, and 0.35% to 0.5% of memory CD8 clonotypes were shared across several donors.

As regards this clone: This clone's antigen is unknown. No base qualities exist here, and no much larger clone lies one base off it. The sample has other DNA sequences that encode this CDR3 too.

V is pruned by 2 bases and J by 3 bases, leaving 2 bases of the junction without a gene match. Counted from cysteine to phenylalanine, this CDR3 has 14 amino acids. CDR3 DNA only is kept here, 42 bases in frame from base 1. For CDR1 and CDR2, the germline V gene (reference sequence) lists GTSNPN and SVGIG. CD8 naive samples were obtained by positive selection for CCR7 among CD45RO-negative cells, yielding a CD45RA+CCR7+ population from which TemRA cells were excluded. The donors were healthy, HIV-negative adults who had no recently reported acute infections or vaccinations. Every donor was a Caucasian adult residing in Nashville, Tennessee, USA. Blood was collected by leukapheresis, and PBMCs were isolated by Ficoll-Histopaque density gradient centrifugation and then cryopreserved in liquid nitrogen vapor phase. Analytical flow cytometry was used to check the purity and quantity of each magnetically sorted T cell population. Each sorted fraction had its genomic DNA isolated and then quantified by UV absorbance on a Nanodrop 2000c.

Using the deep immunoSEQ assay, multiplex PCR amplified TCR CDR3 regions from genomic DNA. Extracted genomic DNA from each cell subset was spread evenly across all wells of several immunoSEQ 96-well plates, with each plate serving as a replicate. For sorted subsets, each replicate PCR was loaded with about 200 ng genomic DNA, equivalent to roughly 30,000 T cell genomes. The purified libraries were quantified using a Qubit 3.0 fluorometer, sized with a Bioanalyzer 2100, and then quantified again using the KAPA Library Quantification kit. A separate single-read 150-cycle Illumina NextSeq 550 flow cell was used to sequence each immunoSEQ 96-well plate. Per the authors' processing: Because the immunoSEQ output included only junctional sequences and no quality scores, the filtering could not be the same as the filtering used for full-length reads. To assign V/J genes and CDR3, sequences were annotated using PyIR, a Python wrapper for IgBLAST v1.9, with IMGT germline references. Any read was removed if the V/J assignment was weak (E-value above 1e-6), the CDR3 was missing, or the read contained stop codons, out-of-frame junctions, or ambiguous translated residues. V3J clonotypes were defined as sequences sharing an identical inferred V gene, J gene, and CDR3 amino acid sequence. Percentage overlap between repertoires was calculated by dividing the number of shared unique clonotypes by the size of the smaller repertoire. Repertoire richness was assessed with RTK rarefaction, the Chao1 estimator, and Recon v2.1 estimates of unobserved clonotypes. For all TCRbeta clonotypes obtained by the gDNA method from four donors, generation probabilities were computed with OLGA. The table was pulled from immuneACCESS by TCRdb, which kept in-frame rearrangements only. Such tables lose some clones; where checked, under half of the loss comes from unresolved V genes, and the rest has no known cause. V and J calls and clone size are given by that table; D and trimming were obtained from the DNA. This sample has some 2 million clones in its table, and about 94% of those were observed once. The top ten clones comprise under 1.5% of the sample.

The receptor was derived from a man younger than 30 in good health. Sequenced: naive CD8+ T cells sorted from blood. This sample's cell subset or site label indicates: CD45RA+CCR7+. The V and J genes are TRBV30 and TRBJ2-1, with TRBD2 identical over 9 junction bases. This receptor has the CDR3 CAWSFSGGYNEQFF. The nucleotides are TGTGCCTGGAGTTTTAGCGGGGGCTACAATGAGCAGTTCTTC.